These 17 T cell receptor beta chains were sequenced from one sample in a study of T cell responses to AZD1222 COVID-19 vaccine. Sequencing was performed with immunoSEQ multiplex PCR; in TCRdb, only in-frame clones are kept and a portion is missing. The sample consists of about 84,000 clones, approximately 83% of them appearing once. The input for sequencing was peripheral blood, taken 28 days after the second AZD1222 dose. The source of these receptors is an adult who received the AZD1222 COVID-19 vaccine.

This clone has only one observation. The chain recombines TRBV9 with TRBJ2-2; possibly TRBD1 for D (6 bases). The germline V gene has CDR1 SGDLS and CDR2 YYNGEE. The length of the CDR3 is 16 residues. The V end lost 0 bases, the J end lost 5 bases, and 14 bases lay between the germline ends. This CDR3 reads CASSVEGEPGTGELFF. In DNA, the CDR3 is TGTGCCAGCAGCGTAGAGGGGGAACCGGGGACCGGGGAGCTGTTTTTT.

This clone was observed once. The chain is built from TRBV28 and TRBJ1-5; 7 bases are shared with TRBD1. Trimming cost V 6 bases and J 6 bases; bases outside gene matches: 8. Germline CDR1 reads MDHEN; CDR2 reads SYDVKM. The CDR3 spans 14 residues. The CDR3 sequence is CASSPGGSPQPQHF. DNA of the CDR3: TGTGCCAGCAGCCCAGGGGGGTCTCCTCAGCCCCAGCATTTT.

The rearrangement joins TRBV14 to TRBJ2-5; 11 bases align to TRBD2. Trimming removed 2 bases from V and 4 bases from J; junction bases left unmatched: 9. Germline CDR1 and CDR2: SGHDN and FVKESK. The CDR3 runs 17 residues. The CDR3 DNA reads TGTGCCAGCAGCCAAACTACTAGCGGGAGAGGTTCAGAGACCCAGTACTTC. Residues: CASSQTTSGRGSETQYF.

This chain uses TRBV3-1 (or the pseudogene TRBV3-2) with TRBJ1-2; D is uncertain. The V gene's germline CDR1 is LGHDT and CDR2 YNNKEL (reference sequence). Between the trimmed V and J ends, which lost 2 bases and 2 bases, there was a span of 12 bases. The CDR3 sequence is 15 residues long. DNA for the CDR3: TGTGCCAGCAGCCAATCCATGGTTTACAACTATGGCTACACCTTC. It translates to CASSQSMVYNYGYTF.

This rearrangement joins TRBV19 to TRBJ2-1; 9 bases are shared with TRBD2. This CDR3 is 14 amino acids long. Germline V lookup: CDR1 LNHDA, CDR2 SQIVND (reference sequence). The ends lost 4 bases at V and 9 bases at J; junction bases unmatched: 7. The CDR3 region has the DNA TGTGCCAGTAGTAGCGGGGGGGGCCGTCTTGAGCAGTTCTTC. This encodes CASSSGGGRLEQFF.

CDR3 in amino acids: CASSARDGLAKNIQYF. CDR3 DNA: TGTGCCAGCAGCGCACGGGACGGTCTAGCCAAAAACATTCAGTACTTC. V usage is TRBV9 and J usage is TRBJ2-4; D is tentatively TRBD1 or TRBD2 (5 bases each). Trimming removed 3 bases from V and 0 bases from J, with 13 bases in between. The CDR3 totals 16 residues. Germline assignment: CDR1 SGDLS and CDR2 YYNGEE. The whole variable domain, remainder taken from reference TRBV9 and TRBJ2-4, is DSGVTQTPKHLITATGQRVTLRCSPRSGDLSVYWYQQSLDQGLQFLIQYYNGEERAKGNILERFSAQQFPDLHSELNLSSLELGDSALYFCASSARDGLAKNIQYFGAGTRLSVL.

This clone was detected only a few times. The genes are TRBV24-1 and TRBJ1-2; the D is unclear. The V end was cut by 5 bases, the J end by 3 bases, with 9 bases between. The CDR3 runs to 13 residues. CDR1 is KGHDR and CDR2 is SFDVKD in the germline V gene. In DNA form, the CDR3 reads TGTGCCACCAGTGGAGGGTTGTACTATGGCTACACCTTC. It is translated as CATSGGLYYGYTF.

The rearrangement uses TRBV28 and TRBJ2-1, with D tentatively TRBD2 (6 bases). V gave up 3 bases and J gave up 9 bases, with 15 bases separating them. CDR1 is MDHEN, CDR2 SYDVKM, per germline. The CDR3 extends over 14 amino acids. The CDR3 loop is CASSFRGRSSEQFF. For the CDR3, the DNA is TGTGCCAGCAGTTTTCGGGGGAGAAGTTCTGAGCAGTTCTTC.

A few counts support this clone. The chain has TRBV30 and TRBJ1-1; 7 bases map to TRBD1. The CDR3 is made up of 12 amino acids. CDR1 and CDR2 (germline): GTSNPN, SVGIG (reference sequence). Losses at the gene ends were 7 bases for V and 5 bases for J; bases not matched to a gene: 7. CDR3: CASHRGATEAFF. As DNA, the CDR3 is TGTGCCTCCCACAGGGGCGCTACTGAAGCTTTCTTT.

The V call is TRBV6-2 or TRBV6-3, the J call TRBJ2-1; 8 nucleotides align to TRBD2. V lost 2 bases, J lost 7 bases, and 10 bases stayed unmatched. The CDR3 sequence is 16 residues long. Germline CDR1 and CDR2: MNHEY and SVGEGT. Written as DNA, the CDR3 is TGTGCCAGCAGTTACCTTGAGCGGACTAGCATGAATGAGCAGTTCTTC. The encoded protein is CASSYLERTSMNEQFF.

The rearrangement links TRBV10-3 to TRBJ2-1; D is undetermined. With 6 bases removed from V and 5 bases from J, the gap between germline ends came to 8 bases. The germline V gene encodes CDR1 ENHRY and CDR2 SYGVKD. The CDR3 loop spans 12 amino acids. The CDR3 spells CAISASNNEQFF. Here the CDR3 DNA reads TGTGCCATCAGCGCATCAAACAATGAGCAGTTCTTC.

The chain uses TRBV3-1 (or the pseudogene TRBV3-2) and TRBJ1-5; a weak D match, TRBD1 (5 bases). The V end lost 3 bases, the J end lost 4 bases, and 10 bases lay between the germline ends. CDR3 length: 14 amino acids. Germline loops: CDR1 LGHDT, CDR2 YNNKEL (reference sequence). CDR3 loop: CASSHSGGNQPQHF. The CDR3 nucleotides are TGTGCCAGCAGCCACTCTGGGGGAAATCAGCCCCAGCATTTT.

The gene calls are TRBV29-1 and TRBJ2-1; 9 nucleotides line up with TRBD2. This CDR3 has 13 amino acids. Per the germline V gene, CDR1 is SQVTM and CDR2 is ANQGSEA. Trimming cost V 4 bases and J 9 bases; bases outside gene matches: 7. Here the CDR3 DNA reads TGCAGCGTTGGAATAGCGGGAGCGTTTGAGCAGTTCTTC. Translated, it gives CSVGIAGAFEQFF.

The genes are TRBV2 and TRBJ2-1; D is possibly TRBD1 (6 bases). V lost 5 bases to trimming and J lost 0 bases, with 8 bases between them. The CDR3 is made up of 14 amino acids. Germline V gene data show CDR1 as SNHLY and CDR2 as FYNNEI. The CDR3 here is CASSKQGSYNEQFF. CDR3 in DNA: TGTGCCAGCAGTAAACAGGGCTCCTACAATGAGCAGTTCTTC.

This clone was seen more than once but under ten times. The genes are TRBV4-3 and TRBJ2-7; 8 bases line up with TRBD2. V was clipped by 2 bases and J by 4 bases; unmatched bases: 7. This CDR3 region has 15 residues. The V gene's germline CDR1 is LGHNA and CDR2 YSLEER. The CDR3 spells CASSQLSGRGYEQYF. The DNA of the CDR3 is TGCGCCAGCAGCCAATTATCCGGGAGGGGTTACGAGCAGTACTTC.

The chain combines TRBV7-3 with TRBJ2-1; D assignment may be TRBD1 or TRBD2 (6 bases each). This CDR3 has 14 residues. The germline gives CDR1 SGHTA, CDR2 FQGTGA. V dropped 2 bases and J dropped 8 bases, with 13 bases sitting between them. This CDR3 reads CASSLGTLADEQFF. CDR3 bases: TGTGCCAGCAGCTTAGGGACACTAGCCGATGAGCAGTTCTTC. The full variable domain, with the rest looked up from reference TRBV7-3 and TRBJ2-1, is GAGVSQTPSNKVTEKGKYVELRCDPISGHTALYWYRQSLGQGPEFLIYFQGTGAADDSGLPNDRFFAVRPEGSVSTLKIQRTERGDSAVYLCASSLGTLADEQFFGPGTRLTVL.

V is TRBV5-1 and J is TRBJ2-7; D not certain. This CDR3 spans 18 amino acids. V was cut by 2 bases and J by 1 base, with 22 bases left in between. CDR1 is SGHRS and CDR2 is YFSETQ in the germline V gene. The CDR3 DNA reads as TGCGCCAGCAGCTTCAGTAAAGAGGTAGGCTACCAATCCTACGAGCAGTACTTC. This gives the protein CASSFSKEVGYQSYEQYF.